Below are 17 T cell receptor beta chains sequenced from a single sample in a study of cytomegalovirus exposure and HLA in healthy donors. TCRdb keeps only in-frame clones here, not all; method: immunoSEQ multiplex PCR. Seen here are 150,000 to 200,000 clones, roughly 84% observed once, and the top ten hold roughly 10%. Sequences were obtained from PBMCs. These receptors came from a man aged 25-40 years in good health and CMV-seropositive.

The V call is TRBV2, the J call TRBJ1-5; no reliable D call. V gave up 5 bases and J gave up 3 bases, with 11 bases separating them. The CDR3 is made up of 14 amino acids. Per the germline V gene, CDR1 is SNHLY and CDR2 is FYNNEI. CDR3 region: CASSPGGNNQPQHF. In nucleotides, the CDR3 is TGTGCCAGCAGTCCGGGAGGGAACAATCAGCCCCAGCATTTT.

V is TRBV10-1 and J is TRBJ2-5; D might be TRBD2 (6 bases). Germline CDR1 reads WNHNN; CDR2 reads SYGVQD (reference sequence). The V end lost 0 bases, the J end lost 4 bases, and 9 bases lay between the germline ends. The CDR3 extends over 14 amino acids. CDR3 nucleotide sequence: TGCGCCAGCAGTGAGTCATGGAGGGGAGAGACCCAGTACTTC. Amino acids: CASSESWRGETQYF.

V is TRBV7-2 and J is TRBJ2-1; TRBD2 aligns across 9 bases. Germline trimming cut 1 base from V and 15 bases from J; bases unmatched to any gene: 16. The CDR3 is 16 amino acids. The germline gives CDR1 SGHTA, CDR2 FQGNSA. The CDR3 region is CASSLVAGEGTSPWFF. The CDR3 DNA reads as TGTGCCAGCAGCTTAGTGGCAGGGGAGGGGACTAGCCCATGGTTCTTC.

CDR3 loop: CASSEASGDYEQYF. CDR3 in DNA: TGTGCCAGCAGTGAAGCTAGCGGGGACTACGAGCAGTACTTC. The V gene is TRBV2, the J gene TRBJ2-7; 8 bases fit TRBD2. The CDR3 extends over 14 amino acids. V was pared by 0 bases and J by 3 bases, with 1 base of the junction left unmatched. Germline loops: CDR1 SNHLY, CDR2 FYNNEI.

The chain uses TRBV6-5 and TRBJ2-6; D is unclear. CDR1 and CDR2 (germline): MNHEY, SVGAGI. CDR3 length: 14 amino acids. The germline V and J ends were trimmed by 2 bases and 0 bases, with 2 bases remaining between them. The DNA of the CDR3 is TGTGCCAGCAGTTACCACTCTGGGGCCAACGTCCTGACTTTC. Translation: CASSYHSGANVLTF.

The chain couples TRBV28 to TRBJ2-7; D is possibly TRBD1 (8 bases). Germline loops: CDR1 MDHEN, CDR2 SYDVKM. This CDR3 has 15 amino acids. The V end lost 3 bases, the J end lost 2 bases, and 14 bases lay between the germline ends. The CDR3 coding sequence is TGTGCCAGCAGTTTTCCACAGGGGGGGACCTACGAGCAGTACTTC. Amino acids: CASSFPQGGTYEQYF.

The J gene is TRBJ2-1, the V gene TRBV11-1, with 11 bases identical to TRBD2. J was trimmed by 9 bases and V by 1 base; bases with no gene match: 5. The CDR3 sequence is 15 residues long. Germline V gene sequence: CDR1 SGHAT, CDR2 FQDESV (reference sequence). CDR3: CASSLGLAGNGEQFF. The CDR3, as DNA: TGTGCCAGCAGCTTAGGACTAGCGGGAAACGGTGAGCAGTTCTTC.

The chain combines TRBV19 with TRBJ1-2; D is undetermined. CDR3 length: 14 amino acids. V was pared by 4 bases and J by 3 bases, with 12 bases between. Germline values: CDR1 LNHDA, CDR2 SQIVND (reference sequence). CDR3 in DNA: TGTGCCAGTAGTAATGCACGCGGGGACTATGGCTACACCTTC. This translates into CASSNARGDYGYTF.

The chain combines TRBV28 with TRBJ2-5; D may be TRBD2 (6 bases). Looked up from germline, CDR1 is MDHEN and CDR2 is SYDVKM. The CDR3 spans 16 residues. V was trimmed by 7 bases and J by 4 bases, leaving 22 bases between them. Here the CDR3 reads CASTPTPGSHIETQYF. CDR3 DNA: TGTGCCAGCACCCCAACGCCCGGGAGCCACATAGAGACCCAGTACTTC.

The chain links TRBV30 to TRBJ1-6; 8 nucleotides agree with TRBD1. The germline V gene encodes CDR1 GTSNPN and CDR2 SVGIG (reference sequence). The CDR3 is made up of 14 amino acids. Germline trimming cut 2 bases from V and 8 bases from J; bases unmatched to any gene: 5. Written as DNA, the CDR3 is TGTGCCTGGAGTCAAAGGACAGGGCATTCACCCCTCCACTTT. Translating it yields CAWSQRTGHSPLHF.

The CDR3 DNA is TGTGCCTGGACGGCGGGACAGGTAGCCAAAAACATTCAGTACTTC. Translating it yields CAWTAGQVAKNIQYF. The chain carries TRBV30 and TRBJ2-4; 8 bases match TRBD1. Germline V CDR1 and CDR2: GTSNPN, SVGIG (reference sequence). The CDR3 contains 15 residues. Trimming cost V 4 bases and J 0 bases; bases outside gene matches: 5.

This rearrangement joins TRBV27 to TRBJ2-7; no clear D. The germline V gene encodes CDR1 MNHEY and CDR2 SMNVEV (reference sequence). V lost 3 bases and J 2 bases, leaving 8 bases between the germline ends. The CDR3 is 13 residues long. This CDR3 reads CASSFGRTYEQYF. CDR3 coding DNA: TGTGCCAGCAGTTTTGGCAGGACCTACGAGCAGTACTTC.

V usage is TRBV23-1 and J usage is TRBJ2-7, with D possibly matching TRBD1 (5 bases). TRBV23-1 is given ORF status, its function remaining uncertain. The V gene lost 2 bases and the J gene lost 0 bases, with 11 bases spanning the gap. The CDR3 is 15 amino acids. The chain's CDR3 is CASSQLGPCSYEQYF. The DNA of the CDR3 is TGCGCCAGCAGTCAACTGGGGCCTTGCTCCTACGAGCAGTACTTC.

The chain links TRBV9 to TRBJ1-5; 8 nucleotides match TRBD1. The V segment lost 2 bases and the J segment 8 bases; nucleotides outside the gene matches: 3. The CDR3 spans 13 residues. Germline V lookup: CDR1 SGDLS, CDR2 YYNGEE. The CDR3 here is CASSVQGAKPQHF. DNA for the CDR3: TGTGCCAGCAGCGTCCAGGGGGCTAAGCCCCAGCATTTT. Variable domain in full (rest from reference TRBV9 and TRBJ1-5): DSGVTQTPKHLITATGQRVTLRCSPRSGDLSVYWYQQSLDQGLQFLIQYYNGEERAKGNILERFSAQQFPDLHSELNLSSLELGDSALYFCASSVQGAKPQHFGDGTRLSIL.

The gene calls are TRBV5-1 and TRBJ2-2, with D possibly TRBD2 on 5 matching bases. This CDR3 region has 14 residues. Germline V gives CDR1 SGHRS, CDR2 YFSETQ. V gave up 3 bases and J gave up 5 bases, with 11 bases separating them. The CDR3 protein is CASSWRTGTGELFF. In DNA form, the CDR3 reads TGCGCCAGCAGCTGGAGGACTGGGACCGGGGAGCTGTTTTTT. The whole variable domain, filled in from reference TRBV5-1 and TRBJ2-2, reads KAGVTQTPRYLIKTRGQQVTLSCSPISGHRSVSWYQQTPGQGLQFLFEYFSETQRNKGNFPGRFSGRQFSNSRSEMNVSTLELGDSALYLCASSWRTGTGELFFGEGSRLTVL.

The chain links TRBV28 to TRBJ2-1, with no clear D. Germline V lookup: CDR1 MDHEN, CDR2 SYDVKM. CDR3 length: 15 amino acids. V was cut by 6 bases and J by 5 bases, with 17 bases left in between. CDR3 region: CASSSGQPGHNEQFF. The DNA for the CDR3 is TGTGCCAGCAGCTCCGGCCAGCCGGGTCACAATGAGCAGTTCTTC.

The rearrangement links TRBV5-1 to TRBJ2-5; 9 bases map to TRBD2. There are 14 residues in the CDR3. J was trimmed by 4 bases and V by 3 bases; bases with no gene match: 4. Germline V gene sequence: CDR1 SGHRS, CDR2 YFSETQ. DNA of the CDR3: TGCGCCAGCAGCTCGCGGGGGGGTGGAGAGACCCAGTACTTC. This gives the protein CASSSRGGGETQYF.